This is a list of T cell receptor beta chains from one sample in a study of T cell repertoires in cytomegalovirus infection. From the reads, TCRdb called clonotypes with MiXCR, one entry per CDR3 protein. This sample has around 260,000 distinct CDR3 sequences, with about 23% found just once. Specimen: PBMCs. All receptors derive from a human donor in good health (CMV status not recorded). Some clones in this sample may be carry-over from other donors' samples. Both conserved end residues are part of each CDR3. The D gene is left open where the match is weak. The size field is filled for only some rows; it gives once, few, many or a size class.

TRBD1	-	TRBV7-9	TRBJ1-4	TGTGCCAGCAGTTTGGGGGACAGGGTCGGCGAAAAACTGTTTTTT	CASSLGDRVGEKLFF
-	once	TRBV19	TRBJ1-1	TGTGCCAGCTTACGACACCCGAACACTGAAGCTTTCTTT	CASLRHPNTEAFF
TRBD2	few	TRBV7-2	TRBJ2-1	TGTGCCAGCAGCTTAGACGGGAGGAGAATTAATGAGCAGTTCTTC	CASSLDGRRINEQFF
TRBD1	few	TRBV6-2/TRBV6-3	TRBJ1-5	TGTGCCAGCAGTGACAGGGGTGGTCAGCCCCAGCATTTT	CASSDRGGQPQHF
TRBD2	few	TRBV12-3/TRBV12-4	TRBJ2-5	TGTGCCAGCAGAGCGGGAGGGTCCCGCGAGACCCAGTACTTC	CASRAGGSRETQYF
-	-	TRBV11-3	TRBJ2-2	TGTGCCAGCAGCTTAGAACAGGGGAACACCGGGGAGCTGTTTTTT	CASSLEQGNTGELFF
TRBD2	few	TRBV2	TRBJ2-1	TGTGCCAGCAACCTAGCGGGAGTCTCCTACAATGAGCAGTTCTTC	CASNLAGVSYNEQFF
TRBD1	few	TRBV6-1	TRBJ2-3	TGTGCCAGCAGTTCCTGGACAGGTGGCACAGATACGCAGTATTTT	CASSSWTGGTDTQYF
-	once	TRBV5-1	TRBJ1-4	TGCGCCAGCAGCCCTGTGGCGGGGGGAATAGAAAAACTGTTTTTT	CASSPVAGGIEKLFF
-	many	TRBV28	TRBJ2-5	TGTGCCAGCAGTTTATTTGGATTCCGGGCCCAGTACTTC	CASSLFGFRAQYF
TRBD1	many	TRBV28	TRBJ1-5	TGTGCCAGCAGTTCGCGACAGGGTATCCCCCAGCCCCAGCATTTT	CASSSRQGIPQPQHF
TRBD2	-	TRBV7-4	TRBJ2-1	TGTGTCAGCAGCACCCCCCGACTAGCGGCGGCCTTGGTCGTGCAGTTCTTC	CVSSTPRLAAALVVQFF
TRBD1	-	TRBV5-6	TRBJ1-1	TGTGCCAGCAGCCCCGGACAGGGGGGAATTGACACTGAAGCTTTCTTT	CASSPGQGGIDTEAFF
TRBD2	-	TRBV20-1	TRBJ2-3	TGCAGTGCTAGAGGGACAGCGGGGGGGCCAGATACGCAGTATTTT	CSARGTAGGPDTQYF
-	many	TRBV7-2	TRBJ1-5	TGTGCCAGCAGCTTGAGTTTTCGAAATCAGCCCCAGCATTTT	CASSLSFRNQPQHF
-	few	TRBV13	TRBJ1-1	TGTGCCAGCAGCGTAGGGACCGGGACGGGTACTGAAGCTTTCTTT	CASSVGTGTGTEAFF
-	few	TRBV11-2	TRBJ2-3	TGTGCCAGCAGCTCTACTTCAGATACGCAGTATTTT	CASSSTSDTQYF
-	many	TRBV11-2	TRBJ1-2	TGTGCCAGCAGCTTAGTTGGGGGGACCATCCCCTACACCTTC	CASSLVGGTIPYTF
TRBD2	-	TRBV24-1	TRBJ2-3	TGTGCCACCACTGCGGGAGACCCAGATACGCAGTATTTT	CATTAGDPDTQYF
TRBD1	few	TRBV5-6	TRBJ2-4	TGTGCCAGCAGCTTGGGTGTTGGACAGGGAAACATTCAGTACTTC	CASSLGVGQGNIQYF
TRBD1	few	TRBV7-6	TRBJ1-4	TGTGCCAGCAGCTTAAGACAGGGGGTGAAAGGAGAAAAACTGTTTTTT	CASSLRQGVKGEKLFF
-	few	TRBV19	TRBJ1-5	TGTGCCAGTAGTATACGGGGGCAGGGTGTAAGTCAGCCCCAGCATTTT	CASSIRGQGVSQPQHF
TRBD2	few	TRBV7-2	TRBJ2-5	TGTGCCAGCAGCTTAGGAGCGGGGGGCCGTTGGGAGACCCAGTACTTC	CASSLGAGGRWETQYF
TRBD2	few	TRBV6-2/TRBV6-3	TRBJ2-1	TGTGCCAGCAGTTACTCCGTGACTAGCGGCTACTACAATGAGCAGTTCTTC	CASSYSVTSGYYNEQFF
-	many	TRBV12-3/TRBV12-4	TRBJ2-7	TGTGCCAGCAGAGGGGCGGGCTACGTGGAGCAGTACTTC	CASRGAGYVEQYF
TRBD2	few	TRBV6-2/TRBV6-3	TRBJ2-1	TGTGCCAGCAAGGGGACTAGCGGGTCCGGGGAGCAGTTCTTC	CASKGTSGSGEQFF
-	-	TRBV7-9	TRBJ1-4	TGTGCCAGCAGCTTAGACGGCTCGGGTGAGGAAAAACTGTTTTTT	CASSLDGSGEEKLFF
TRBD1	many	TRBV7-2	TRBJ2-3	TGTGCCAGCAGCTCCGCCGGGACAGGGGTGTGGACAGATACGCAGTATTTT	CASSSAGTGVWTDTQYF
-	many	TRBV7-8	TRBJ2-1	TGTGCCAGCAGCACGTACAGTCAGGGGGGCAATGAGCAGTTCTTC	CASSTYSQGGNEQFF
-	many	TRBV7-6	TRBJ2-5	TGTGCCAGCAGCTTAAATAGCGGTCGGGGCAGTGAGACCCAGTACTTC	CASSLNSGRGSETQYF
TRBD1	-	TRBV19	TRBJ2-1	TGTGCCAGTAGTCCACGGGACAGGGGGCGTGTTGAGCAGTTCTTC	CASSPRDRGRVEQFF
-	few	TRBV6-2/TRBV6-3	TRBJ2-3	TGTGCCAGCAGTTACTCGACTATCACAGATACGCAGTATTTT	CASSYSTITDTQYF
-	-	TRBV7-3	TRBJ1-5	TGTGCCAGCACCCCCCTCAGGCGAGGCAATCAGCCCCAGCATTTT	CASTPLRRGNQPQHF
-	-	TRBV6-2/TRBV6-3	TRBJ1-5	TGTGCCAGCAGAAGGGACGCGAATCAGCCCCAGCATTTT	CASRRDANQPQHF
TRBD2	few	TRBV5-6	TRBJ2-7	TGTGCCAGCAGCCGTCGCGACAGGGGACTAGCGGGAACCTACGAGCAGTACTTC	CASSRRDRGLAGTYEQYF
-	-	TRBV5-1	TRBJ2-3	TGCGCCAGCAGCTTGCGAGGGGTCAGCACAGATACGCAGTATTTT	CASSLRGVSTDTQYF
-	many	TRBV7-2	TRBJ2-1	TGTGCCAGCAGCCCCCAAGTGGCGGCAAACAATGAGCAGTTCTTC	CASSPQVAANNEQFF
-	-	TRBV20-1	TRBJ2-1	TGCAGTGCTAGGGCTACCCTTGGGGGGGAGCAGTTCTTC	CSARATLGGEQFF
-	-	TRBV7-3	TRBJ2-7	TGTGCCAGCAGCCGTGGACCCCTCGCCGAGCAGTACTTC	CASSRGPLAEQYF